This passage covers 21 T cell receptor beta chains from one sample sequenced in a study of shared clonotypes between healthy human individuals. Assay used: immunoSEQ multiplex PCR; TCRdb lists only in-frame clones, some missing. In the table there are roughly 2 million clones, about 95% of which are singletons. Positively selected for CCR7, the CD45RO-negative cells used as naive CD8 cells excluded terminally differentiated effector memory CD45RA+ cells. Sequenced input: naive CD8+ T cells sorted from blood. The source is a man aged 18 to 30 in good health.

This chain connects TRBV5-4 to TRBJ1-4; the D gene is possibly TRBD1 (5 bases). Trimming removed 4 bases from V and 6 bases from J, with 16 bases in between. Germline V gene lookup returns CDR1 SGHNT and CDR2 YYREEE (reference sequence). The CDR3 sequence is 15 residues long. CDR3 region: CASSLRVGGDEKLFF. As DNA, the CDR3 is TGTGCCAGCAGCCTCCGGGTTGGGGGGGATGAAAAACTGTTTTTT.

A word on this clone: Other DNA sequences within the sample encode an identical CDR3. The rearrangement joins TRBV6-5 to TRBJ2-3; D perhaps matches TRBD2 (6 bases). The CDR3 sequence is 15 residues long. Trimming pared 0 bases from V and 1 base from J, leaving 8 bases between. Germline V gene lookup returns CDR1 MNHEY and CDR2 SVGAGI. The CDR3 region has the DNA TGTGCCAGCAGTTACTCACGACTAGGCACAGATACGCAGTATTTT. This sequence encodes CASSYSRLGTDTQYF.

DNA for the CDR3: TGTGCCAGCAGTTTAATAATAGCGGGGGGGCAGGAGACCCAGTACTTC. Encoded protein: CASSLIIAGGQETQYF. The chain uses TRBV27 and TRBJ2-5, with 11 bases that match TRBD2. The CDR3 runs to 16 residues. In germline, CDR1 is MNHEY, CDR2 SMNVEV (reference sequence). With V trimmed by 2 bases and J by 5 bases, 7 bases remained unmatched.

The chain recombines TRBV5-4 with TRBJ2-7, with D tentatively TRBD2 (7 bases). V lost 0 bases and J lost 4, with 14 bases in between. The CDR3 is made up of 15 amino acids. Germline V CDR1 and CDR2: SGHNT, YYREEE (reference sequence). The CDR3 sequence: CASSLAPEGGYEQYF. CDR3 coding DNA: TGTGCCAGCAGCTTGGCCCCCGAGGGGGGGTACGAGCAGTACTTC.

The chain carries TRBV5-1 and TRBJ2-3, with 10 bases that match TRBD2. Germline loops: CDR1 SGHRS, CDR2 YFSETQ. The CDR3 is made up of 16 amino acids. Losses at the gene ends were 2 bases for V and 2 bases for J; bases not matched to a gene: 5. DNA of the CDR3: TGCGCCAGCAGCTTAGCTAGCGGGGGAAACACAGATACGCAGTATTTT. Protein: CASSLASGGNTDTQYF.

The V and J genes are TRBV4-3 and TRBJ1-2; 8 nucleotides match TRBD1. The CDR3 is made up of 15 amino acids. V shed 3 bases and J 5 bases; nucleotides not matched to a gene: 8. CDR1 and CDR2 from the germline V gene are LGHNA and YSLEER. The CDR3 loop is CASSQNIQGEYGYTF. The CDR3 nucleotides read TGCGCCAGCAGCCAGAACATACAGGGGGAGTATGGCTACACCTTC.

The gene calls are TRBV30 and TRBJ1-2; possible D gene TRBD1, 6 bases. CDR1 is GTSNPN and CDR2 is SVGIG in the germline V gene (reference sequence). Trimming shortened V by 2 bases and J by 6 bases, and 13 bases separated the two germline ends. This CDR3 region has 13 residues. CDR3 nucleotide sequence: TGTGCCTGGAGTCGACAGGAGCTGGATGGCTACACCTTC. This gives the protein CAWSRQELDGYTF.

This sequence joins TRBV2 and TRBJ1-1, with D unclear. Trimming removed 10 bases at V and 5 bases at J, with 17 bases between. The CDR3 contains 13 residues. Germline-derived CDR1 and CDR2 are SNHLY and FYNNEI. The CDR3 DNA reads as TGTGCCACCTCCTGGGAACTTGGGACTGAAGCTTTCTTT. Protein: CATSWELGTEAFF.

DNA for the CDR3: TGTGCCAGTAGTATTCTGACTAGCGGGAGGGGTGATGAGCAGTTCTTC. Amino acid sequence: CASSILTSGRGDEQFF. V gene TRBV19 combines with J gene TRBJ2-1; 14 bases map to TRBD2. This CDR3 contains 16 residues. Germline CDR1 is LNHDA and CDR2 is SQIVND (reference sequence). V lost 3 bases to trimming and J lost 8 bases; unmatched junction nucleotides: 6.

The chain joins TRBV19 to TRBJ2-7; no clear D. Trimming took 11 bases from V and 4 from J, leaving 21 bases between them. Per the germline V gene, CDR1 is LNHDA and CDR2 is SQIVND (reference sequence). The CDR3 is 14 amino acids. CDR3 residues: CASSSTSGRYEQYF. The DNA for the CDR3 is TGTGCCTCCTCGTCCACGTCCGGACGATACGAGCAGTACTTC.

The chain links TRBV19 to TRBJ1-2; unclear D gene. V gave up 5 bases and J gave up 3 bases, with 16 bases separating them. Germline CDR1 LNHDA, CDR2 SQIVND (reference sequence). The CDR3 spans 15 residues. CDR3 amino acids: CASSGPEVRDYGYTF. In DNA form, the CDR3 reads TGTGCCAGTAGTGGTCCCGAGGTTAGGGACTATGGCTACACCTTC.

This chain links TRBV5-8 with TRBJ2-7; the D is unclear. Deletions cut 4 bases from V and 3 bases from J, with 17 bases between. CDR1 and CDR2 (germline): SGHTS, YDEGEE. This CDR3 contains 15 residues. The CDR3 DNA reads TGTGCCAGCAGCGCGGCCCAGGATAGCATCTACGAGCAGTACTTC. It specifies CASSAAQDSIYEQYF.

The gene calls are TRBV7-9 and TRBJ2-7; 11 bases match TRBD2. This CDR3 has 16 residues. V trimming: 5 bases; J trimming: 3 bases; junction bases outside the gene matches: 9. Germline CDR1 is SEHNR and CDR2 is FQNEAQ (reference sequence). This CDR3 reads CASSAYTGTSGYEQYF. Written as DNA, the CDR3 is TGTGCCAGCAGCGCATACACCGGGACTAGCGGCTACGAGCAGTACTTC.

The chain employs TRBV18 and TRBJ2-7; TRBD2 might be the D (6 bases). This CDR3 contains 15 residues. The V end lost 3 bases, the J end lost 0 bases, and 12 bases lay between the germline ends. In germline, CDR1 is KGHSH, CDR2 LQKENI. CDR3 protein: CASSPQPGSSYEQYF. CDR3 in DNA: TGTGCCAGCTCACCTCAGCCCGGGAGCTCCTACGAGCAGTACTTC.

This chain joins TRBV11-2 and TRBJ2-7, with 14 bases lining up with TRBD2. From germline, CDR1 is SGHAT and CDR2 FQNNGV. The CDR3 has 15 amino acids. V trimming: 4 bases; J trimming: 5 bases; junction bases outside the gene matches: 4. The CDR3 coding sequence is TGTGCCAGCAGCTCCCGACTAGCGGGAGGGAACGAGCAGTACTTC. Translating gives CASSSRLAGGNEQYF. Combining the CDR3 with reference TRBV11-2 and TRBJ2-7 gives the whole variable domain EAGVAQSPRYKIIEKRQSVAFWCNPISGHATLYWYQQILGQGPKLLIQFQNNGVVDDSQLPKDRFSAERLKGVDSTLKIQPAKLEDSAVYLCASSSRLAGGNEQYFGPGTRLTVT.

The chain employs TRBV19 and TRBJ2-7; D may be TRBD2 (6 bases). CDR1 LNHDA and CDR2 SQIVND come from the germline V gene (reference sequence). The CDR3 sequence is 12 residues long. V was cut by 3 bases and J by 6 bases, with 9 bases left in between. The chain's CDR3 is CASSMGGVEQYF. In nucleotides, the CDR3 is TGTGCCAGTAGTATGGGAGGCGTCGAGCAGTACTTC.

The chain joins TRBV30 to TRBJ2-1; D perhaps matches TRBD2 (7 bases). The germline CDR1 and CDR2 sequences are GTSNPN and SVGIG (reference sequence). Trimming pared 0 bases from V and 9 bases from J, leaving 15 bases between. This CDR3 has 14 amino acids. CDR3 sequence: CAWSVVGGGSEQFF. The DNA for the CDR3 is TGTGCCTGGAGTGTAGTAGGGGGGGGAAGTGAGCAGTTCTTC.

The chain uses TRBV20-1 and TRBJ2-1; D is unresolved. Germline loops: CDR1 DFQATT, CDR2 SNEGSKA (reference sequence). The CDR3 runs to 11 residues. The ends were cut back, 3 bases at V and 9 bases at J, with 9 bases in the middle. The CDR3 sequence is CSARMVAEQFF. CDR3 coding DNA: TGCAGTGCTAGGATGGTAGCTGAGCAGTTCTTC.

This chain connects TRBV7-9 to TRBJ2-5, with TRBD2 identical over 9 bases. The CDR3 runs to 17 residues. V dropped 1 base and J dropped 0; count of bases not matched to a gene: 6. Germline V CDR1 and CDR2: SEHNR, FQNEAQ (reference sequence). CDR3 residues: CASSLVELAGNQETQYF. The CDR3, as DNA: TGTGCCAGCAGCTTAGTCGAACTAGCGGGCAACCAAGAGACCCAGTACTTC.

The chain couples TRBV7-8 to TRBJ2-7; D gene ambiguous. Germline V CDR1 and CDR2: SGHVS, FQNEAQ. The CDR3 spans 13 residues. The germline V and J ends were trimmed by 2 bases and 7 bases, with 12 bases remaining between them. The CDR3 DNA follows: TGTGCCAGCAGCTTAAGCCTCGTTGTGGAGCAGTACTTC. Its translation is CASSLSLVVEQYF.

The V and J genes are TRBV6-1 and TRBJ1-4; tentatively, D is TRBD1 (6 bases). There are 15 residues in the CDR3. CDR1 MNHNS and CDR2 SASEGT come from the germline V gene. With 7 bases removed from V and 5 bases from J, the gap between germline ends came to 17 bases. The CDR3 sequence: CASIEPGHRNEKLFF. Written as DNA, the CDR3 is TGTGCCAGCATTGAGCCGGGACACCGAAATGAAAAACTGTTTTTT.